This T cell receptor beta chain derives from a study of blood T cells in healthy people across ages. Combining a sample-barcoded 5' primer with a J-beta primer mix, a second PCR ran for roughly 6 to 12 cycles. TCRdb passed the 5' RACE reads through MiXCR, listing each CDR3 protein once. Of approximately 690,000 distinct CDR3 sequences listed, about 54% were seen once; the top ten hold more than 35%. Trimming took 0 bases from V and 6 from J; bases not matched to a gene: 4. This CDR3 has 14 residues. In germline, CDR1 is SGHRS, CDR2 YFSETQ. Sequencing used blood. The rearrangement uses TRBV5-1 and TRBJ2-7; TRBD1 agrees at 9 bases. The receptor was derived from a man in his 60s in good health. The CDR3 nucleotides are TGCGCCAGCAGCTTGGAAGGGACAGGGTCCGAGCAGTACTTC. Encoded protein: CASSLEGTGSEQYF.